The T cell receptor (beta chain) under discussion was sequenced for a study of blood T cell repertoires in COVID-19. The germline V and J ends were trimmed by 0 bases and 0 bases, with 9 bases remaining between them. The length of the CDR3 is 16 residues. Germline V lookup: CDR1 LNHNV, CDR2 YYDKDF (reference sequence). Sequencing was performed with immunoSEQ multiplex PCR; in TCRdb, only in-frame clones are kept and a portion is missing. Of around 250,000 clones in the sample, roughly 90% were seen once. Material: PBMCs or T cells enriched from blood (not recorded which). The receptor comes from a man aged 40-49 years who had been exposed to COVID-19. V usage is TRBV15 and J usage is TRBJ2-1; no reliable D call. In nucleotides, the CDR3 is TGTGCCACCAGCAGAGATCCCAGTGACTCCTACAATGAGCAGTTCTTC. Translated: CATSRDPSDSYNEQFF.